The sequence of this T cell receptor beta chain was determined in a study of blood T cell repertoires in COVID-19. Study-level background: The analysed material was cDNA or gDNA that came from T cells, B-cell-depleted T cells, or PBMCs.

CDR3 length equals 17 residues. In germline, CDR1 is SGHDN, CDR2 FVKESK. V was clipped by 4 bases and J by 3 bases, with 21 bases between them. As processed by the authors: Counts of nucleated cells, estimated from reference gene primer amplification, were obtained. Repertoires were generated with immunoSEQ multiplex PCR, while TCRdb's copy carries only in-frame clones and drops some. The DNA was the basis for D and trimming; V, J and clone size are from that table. The table shows 270,000 or so clones, with around 91% occurring only once. Patients from Seattle were sampled longitudinally, starting during active infection.

The rearrangement uses TRBV14 and TRBJ1-2; a possible D gene is TRBD1 (6 bases). The source of this sequence is a woman aged 55-69 years with COVID-19, enrolled during active disease. Material for sequencing was peripheral blood. The CDR3 protein is CASSPLQTGPEHYGYTF. The CDR3 DNA follows: TGTGCCAGCAGCCCTCTACAAACAGGGCCCGAGCACTATGGCTACACCTTC.